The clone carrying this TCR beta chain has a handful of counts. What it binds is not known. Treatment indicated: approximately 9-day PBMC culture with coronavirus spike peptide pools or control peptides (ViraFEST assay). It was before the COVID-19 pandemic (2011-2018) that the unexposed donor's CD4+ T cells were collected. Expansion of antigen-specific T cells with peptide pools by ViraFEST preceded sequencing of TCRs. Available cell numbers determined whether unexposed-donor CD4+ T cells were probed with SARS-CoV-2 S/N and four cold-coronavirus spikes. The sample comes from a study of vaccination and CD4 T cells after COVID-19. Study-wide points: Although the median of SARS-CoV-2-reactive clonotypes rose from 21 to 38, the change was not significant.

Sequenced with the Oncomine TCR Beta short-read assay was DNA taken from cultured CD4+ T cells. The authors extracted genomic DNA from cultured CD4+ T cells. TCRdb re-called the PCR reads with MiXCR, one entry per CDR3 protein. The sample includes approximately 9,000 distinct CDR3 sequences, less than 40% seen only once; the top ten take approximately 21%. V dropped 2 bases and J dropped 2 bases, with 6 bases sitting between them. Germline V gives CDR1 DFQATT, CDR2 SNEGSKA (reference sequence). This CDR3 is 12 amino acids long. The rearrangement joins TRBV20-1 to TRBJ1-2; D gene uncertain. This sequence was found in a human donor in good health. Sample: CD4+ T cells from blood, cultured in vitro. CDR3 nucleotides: TGCAGTGCTAGACAAGGGAACTATGGCTACACCTTC. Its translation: CSARQGNYGYTF.